The 10 T cell receptor beta chains presented below share a single source sample, sequenced in a study of blood T cell repertoires in COVID-19. Method: immunoSEQ multiplex PCR; TCRdb's copy keeps in-frame clones and lacks some. This sample has 150,000 to 200,000 clones, with roughly nine tenths found just once. The source material was peripheral blood. The receptors originated from a woman aged 55-69 years with COVID-19, enrolled during active disease.

The V call is TRBV3-1 (or the pseudogene TRBV3-2), the J call TRBJ2-2, with 7 bases that match TRBD2. The CDR3 totals 15 residues. J gave up 0 bases and V 6 bases, and 4 bases lay outside the gene matches. Germline CDR1 is LGHDT and CDR2 is YNNKEL (reference sequence). The CDR3 loop is CASRPAGSNTGELFF. Written as DNA, the CDR3 is TGTGCCAGCAGACCAGCGGGATCGAACACCGGGGAGCTGTTTTTT.

Note on this clone: Different DNA sequences within this sample yield the same CDR3. The V and J genes are TRBV28 and TRBJ1-2; no definite D call. Germline V lookup: CDR1 MDHEN, CDR2 SYDVKM. There are 12 residues in the CDR3. Trimming cost V 5 bases and J 3 bases, with 7 bases left between them. CDR3 coding DNA: TGTGCCAGCAGTCCGTCCTACTATGGCTACACCTTC. It specifies CASSPSYYGYTF.

The chain couples TRBV5-6 to TRBJ2-7; 11 bases match TRBD1. Germline-derived CDR1 and CDR2 are SGHDT and YYEEEE. The CDR3 consists of 16 residues. The ends lost 2 bases at V and 5 bases at J; junction bases unmatched: 9. The CDR3 protein is CASSFLPGQGVHEQYF. The CDR3 DNA reads as TGTGCCAGCAGCTTTTTACCGGGACAGGGGGTCCACGAGCAGTACTTC.

The chain couples TRBV29-1 to TRBJ2-7; a weak D match, TRBD1 (5 bases). CDR3 length equals 15 residues. V lost 2 bases and J lost 1, with 15 bases in between. The germline CDR1 and CDR2 sequences are SQVTM and ANQGSEA. As DNA, the CDR3 is TGCAGCGTTGAAATTGGGGCCAGGCCATCCTACGAGCAGTACTTC. Translated: CSVEIGARPSYEQYF.

The chain links TRBV11-2 to TRBJ1-2, with D uncertain. Germline V gene data show CDR1 as SGHAT and CDR2 as FQNNGV. V was shortened by 4 bases and J by 6 bases, with 18 bases between the two germline ends. The CDR3 consists of 15 residues. CDR3 DNA sequence: TGTGCCAGCAGCTCCCAATGGGAGGGAGAGGATGGCTACACCTTC. Amino acids: CASSSQWEGEDGYTF.

The rearrangement joins TRBV7-8 to TRBJ2-2; TRBD2 matches 10 bases. Losses at the gene ends were 2 bases for V and 4 bases for J; bases not matched to a gene: 7. The CDR3 length is 17 residues. Germline CDR1 SGHVS, CDR2 FQNEAQ. For the CDR3, the DNA is TGTGCCAGCAGCTTAACTCTAGCGGGAGTCCGCACCGGGGAGCTGTTTTTT. Protein product: CASSLTLAGVRTGELFF.

The table lists this clone with a count of one. The rearrangement uses TRBV24-1 and TRBJ2-1; 7 bases fit TRBD2. After removal of 7 bases from V and 6 bases from J, the junction contained 5 bases not matched to a gene. The CDR3 covers 13 residues. Germline V gene sequence: CDR1 KGHDR, CDR2 SFDVKD. CDR3 residues: CATSLTSTNEQFF. CDR3 nucleotide sequence: TGTGCCACCAGCCTGACTAGCACCAATGAGCAGTTCTTC.

V usage is TRBV15 and J usage is TRBJ2-1, with 9 bases fitting TRBD1. Germline CDR1 is LNHNV and CDR2 is YYDKDF (reference sequence). The CDR3 is 15 residues long. V shed 5 bases, J shed 5 bases, and the junction held 7 bases outside the gene matches. The CDR3 loop is CATSLPGQGHNEQFF. The CDR3 DNA reads as TGTGCCACCAGCTTACCGGGACAGGGCCACAATGAGCAGTTCTTC.

Remarks on this clone: A clone one base away is much larger, so this may be a read error. The identical CDR3 is also encoded by other nucleotide sequences in the sample. This chain uses TRBV11-2 with TRBJ2-7; no clear D gene. Trimming stripped 4 bases from V and 2 bases from J, with 3 bases between. CDR3 size: 11 residues. CDR1 and CDR2 from the germline V gene are SGHAT and FQNNGV. The CDR3 sequence is CASSSTYEQYF. DNA of the CDR3: TGTGCCAGCAGCTCAACCTACGAGCAGTACTTC.

V usage is TRBV5-1 and J usage is TRBJ2-7, with 12 bases fitting TRBD2. V shed 4 bases, J shed 5 bases, and the junction held 7 bases outside the gene matches. The length of the CDR3 is 15 residues. In germline, CDR1 is SGHRS, CDR2 YFSETQ. The CDR3 coding sequence is TGCGCCAGCAGCGGACTAGCGGGAAATAAGAACGAGCAGTACTTC. The encoded protein is CASSGLAGNKNEQYF.